These 17 T cell receptor beta chains share one sample of origin, sequenced in a study of blood T cell repertoires in COVID-19 (dated by TCRdb to 2020 to 2021). Library preparation employed the immunoSEQ multiplex PCR assay. The clones in this table, taken by TCRdb from immuneACCESS, are in-frame only. Not every clone is retained; where verified, under half of the shortfall comes from an unresolved V gene, and the cause of the rest is unknown. This sample lists 110,000 to 150,000 clones; about 89% were detected once. In total, the top ten clones hold 2.5% to 3% of the sample. The sequencing input was peripheral blood. The origin of the receptors is a man aged 55 to 70 with active or convalescent COVID-19.

V gene TRBV28 combines with J gene TRBJ2-2, with 7 nucleotides matching TRBD2. This CDR3 is built from 16 residues. J was trimmed by 0 bases and V by 2 bases; bases with no gene match: 3. Looked up from germline, CDR1 is MDHEN and CDR2 is SYDVKM. CDR3 amino acids: CASSLGGVPNTGELFF. CDR3 sequence (DNA): TGTGCCAGCAGTTTAGGGGGGGTGCCGAACACCGGGGAGCTGTTTTTT.

This chain uses TRBV30 with TRBJ1-5, with 8 bases matching TRBD1. The junction had 11 bases not matched to a gene; V was cut back by 4 bases and J by 6 bases. The CDR3 runs to 15 residues. Per germline, CDR1 GTSNPN and CDR2 SVGIG (reference sequence). The CDR3: CAWTRDRGVSQPQHF. The CDR3 nucleotides read TGTGCCTGGACCAGAGACAGGGGCGTAAGTCAGCCCCAGCATTTT.

The chain carries TRBV7-2 and TRBJ2-1, with 8 bases fitting TRBD2. Germline V gene data show CDR1 as SGHTA and CDR2 as FQGNSA. This CDR3 region has 15 residues. J gave up 9 bases and V 4 bases, and 11 bases lay outside the gene matches. CDR3 region: CASSSGASGSGEQFF. The CDR3 nucleotides are TGTGCCAGCAGCTCCGGGGCTAGCGGGTCTGGTGAGCAGTTCTTC.

The J gene is TRBJ2-2, the V gene TRBV7-2; 9 bases are shared with TRBD2. CDR3 length: 16 residues. Germline assignment: CDR1 SGHTA and CDR2 FQGNSA. V was pared by 3 bases and J by 5 bases, with 7 bases of the junction left unmatched. In nucleotides, the CDR3 is TGTGCCAGCAGCTTGACGGGGGGACTAGCAACCGGGGAGCTGTTTTTT. It encodes CASSLTGGLATGELFF.

The chain is built from TRBV15 and TRBJ2-7; 7 nucleotides line up with TRBD1. The CDR3 runs to 18 residues. Per germline, CDR1 LNHNV and CDR2 YYDKDF (reference sequence). The ends lost 5 bases at V and 3 bases at J; junction bases unmatched: 19. CDR3: CATSPSGDRVGSIYEQYF. CDR3 bases: TGTGCCACCAGCCCAAGCGGCGACAGGGTCGGATCTATCTACGAGCAGTACTTC.

The chain joins TRBV24-1 to TRBJ2-5; D might be TRBD2 (5 bases). Germline V lookup: CDR1 KGHDR, CDR2 SFDVKD. The CDR3 is 14 residues long. V was shortened by 1 base and J by 5 bases, with 10 bases between the two germline ends. CDR3 sequence: CATSDFRGSETQYF. The CDR3 region has the DNA TGTGCCACCAGTGATTTTCGGGGATCGGAGACCCAGTACTTC.

The chain combines TRBV6-2 or TRBV6-3 with TRBJ1-1; perhaps TRBD1 as D (5 bases). This CDR3 is built from 13 residues. The germline V and J ends were trimmed by 8 bases and 8 bases, with 18 bases remaining between them. Germline V lookup: CDR1 MNHEY, CDR2 SVGEGT. The CDR3 protein is CASGPSYRQEAFF. The CDR3 DNA reads TGTGCCAGCGGCCCCTCCTATAGACAGGAAGCTTTCTTT.

The chain has TRBV5-1 and TRBJ1-5, with D possibly matching TRBD1 (6 bases). V was clipped by 0 bases and J by 5 bases, with 9 bases between them. The CDR3 runs to 14 residues. CDR1 is SGHRS, CDR2 YFSETQ, per germline. CDR3 nucleotides: TGCGCCAGCAGCTTGGGAGGGACATATCAGCCCCAGCATTTT. Translating it yields CASSLGGTYQPQHF.

The V call is TRBV28, the J call TRBJ1-2; tentative D call: TRBD1 (6 bases). The germline V gene has CDR1 MDHEN and CDR2 SYDVKM. V was cut by 7 bases and J by 4 bases, with 13 bases left in between. The CDR3 sequence is 13 residues long. CDR3 sequence (DNA): TGTGCCAGCACCTCGGGGGGCAGCTATGGCTACACCTTC. Its protein product is CASTSGGSYGYTF.

The chain combines TRBV6-2 or TRBV6-3 with TRBJ1-6; TRBD1 is a possible D gene (5 bases). With 4 bases removed from V and 8 bases from J, the gap between germline ends came to 15 bases. Per the germline V gene, CDR1 is MNHEY and CDR2 is SVGEGT. The CDR3 sequence is 15 residues long. The chain's CDR3 is CASSSSQGWDSPLHF. CDR3 coding DNA: TGTGCCAGCAGTTCCTCCCAGGGCTGGGATTCACCCCTCCACTTT.

This clone was counted a few times. J is TRBJ1-1 and V is TRBV19; 7 bases align to TRBD1. The junction had 10 bases not matched to a gene; V was cut back by 5 bases and J by 7 bases. Germline V lookup: CDR1 LNHDA, CDR2 SQIVND (reference sequence). CDR3 length: 14 amino acids. The CDR3 sequence: CASSRNRGRGEAFF. For the CDR3, the DNA is TGTGCCAGTAGTCGTAACAGGGGACGGGGTGAAGCTTTCTTT.

The chain employs TRBV5-1 and TRBJ1-4, with D unclear. Germline CDR1 SGHRS, CDR2 YFSETQ. Trimming took 2 bases from V and 3 from J, leaving 11 bases between them. The CDR3 contains 15 residues. In DNA form, the CDR3 reads TGCGCCAGCAGCTTTTCAGGAGCGGCTAATGAAAAACTGTTTTTT. Protein sequence: CASSFSGAANEKLFF.

A few counts support this clone. CDR3 nucleotide sequence: TGTGCCAGCAGTTTGTCGAATTCACCCCTCCACTTT. Translation gives CASSLSNSPLHF. This chain joins TRBV6-5 and TRBJ1-6; no firm D call. Germline CDR1 and CDR2: MNHEY and SVGAGI. V was clipped by 4 bases and J by 7 bases, with 5 bases between them. The CDR3 has 12 amino acids.

This chain connects TRBV7-9 to TRBJ2-3; D uncertain. The CDR3 covers 12 residues. Germline loops: CDR1 SEHNR, CDR2 FQNEAQ (reference sequence). V shed 5 bases and J shed 4 bases, with 7 bases lying between them. The CDR3 region is CASSPSSDTQYF. The CDR3 DNA follows: TGTGCCAGCAGCCCGAGTTCAGATACGCAGTATTTT.

V is TRBV7-2 and J is TRBJ1-6; D unclear. The length of the CDR3 is 15 residues. V was shortened by 2 bases and J by 6 bases, with 11 bases between the two germline ends. CDR1 SGHTA and CDR2 FQGNSA come from the germline V gene. The CDR3: CASSLMGRTNSPLHF. CDR3 sequence (DNA): TGTGCCAGCAGCTTAATGGGGAGGACTAATTCACCCCTCCACTTT.

The rearrangement uses TRBV11-3 and TRBJ2-1; 9 nucleotides match TRBD2. Germline V gives CDR1 SGHNT, CDR2 YENEEA. This CDR3 contains 15 residues. Trimming cost V 6 bases and J 8 bases; bases outside gene matches: 11. CDR3 sequence reads: CASSPRTSDPHEQFF. CDR3 DNA: TGTGCCAGCAGTCCTCGGACTAGCGATCCCCATGAGCAGTTCTTC.

V gene TRBV19 combines with J gene TRBJ2-3; 11 bases map to TRBD2. The V gene end was trimmed by 3 bases and the J gene end by 6 bases; junction bases not matched to a gene: 8. Germline V gene sequence: CDR1 LNHDA, CDR2 SQIVND (reference sequence). This CDR3 has 16 residues. The CDR3 DNA is TGTGCCAGTAGTATCGATAGCGGGGGGGAGAGGGATACGCAGTATTTT. Protein: CASSIDSGGERDTQYF.